This TCR beta chain was recovered during a study of identical twins. TCRdb itself ran the 5' RACE reads through MiXCR, one entry per CDR3 protein. The sample lists 650,000 to 750,000 distinct CDR3 sequences; 21% were seen once. This CDR3 has 14 residues. V was pared by 1 base and J by 7 bases, with 13 bases between. Germline V gene data show CDR1 as SGHDN and CDR2 as FVKESK. These records were also assigned to another study, of T cells expressing NK-cell markers.

The V and J genes are TRBV14 and TRBJ2-5; D perhaps matches TRBD2 (5 bases). This TCR came from a woman aged 18-35 years in good health. Source material: PBMCs. DNA for the CDR3: TGTGCCAGCAGCCAAGTATACGATGGAGGGACCCAGTACTTC. Protein: CASSQVYDGGTQYF.